One sample yielded the 29 T cell receptor beta chains listed below, sequenced in a study of CD8+ T cells in alopecia areata. Sequencing used cDNA as its template, made by extracting RNA and reverse transcribing it. TCRdb keeps only in-frame clones here, not all; method: immunoSEQ multiplex PCR. The sample includes some 120,000 clones, 60% to 65% of them seen just once. Treatment reported: oral pan-JAK inhibitor, 5-10 mg twice daily. Sequenced material: CD4+ T cells sorted from blood, taken at week 4, from a patient treated with tofacitinib. All receptors derive from a human donor with alopecia areata.

Written as DNA, the CDR3 is TGCGCCAGCAGCCAAGATGGCAGGGGGCTTCAGTACTTC. Residues: CASSQDGRGLQYF. V usage is TRBV4-1 and J usage is TRBJ2-5; 8 nucleotides align to TRBD1. Trimming at V came to 0 bases and at J to 11 bases, leaving 5 bases not matched to a gene. Germline V CDR1 and CDR2: MGHRA, YSYEKL. The CDR3 is made up of 13 amino acids.

The chain couples TRBV13 to TRBJ2-6; TRBD1 matches 10 bases. The CDR3 contains 17 residues. Germline values: CDR1 PRHDT, CDR2 FYEKMQ (reference sequence). Trimming took 5 bases from V and 0 from J; bases not matched to a gene: 4. The CDR3 reads CASSPGQGVSGANVLTF. CDR3 DNA: TGTGCCAGCAGCCCTGGACAGGGGGTCTCTGGGGCCAACGTCCTGACTTTC.

This clone was seen a handful of times. The V and J genes are TRBV10-3 and TRBJ2-7; TRBD1 matches at 7 bases. CDR1 is ENHRY, CDR2 SYGVKD, per germline. J gave up 0 bases and V 2 bases, and 7 bases lay outside the gene matches. This CDR3 comprises 16 residues. The CDR3 loop reads CAISEAQGLGSYEQYF. CDR3 bases: TGTGCCATCAGTGAGGCACAGGGGCTAGGCTCCTACGAGCAGTACTTC.

This chain joins TRBV25-1 and TRBJ2-1; D not resolved. Trimming took 1 base from V and 8 from J, leaving 6 bases between them. CDR1 and CDR2 from the germline V gene are MGHDK and SYGVNS. CDR3 length: 12 residues. CDR3 DNA sequence: TGTGCCAGCAGTGAATCGCTCGATGAGCAGTTCTTC. It yields the protein CASSESLDEQFF.

The J gene is TRBJ1-4, the V gene TRBV5-4, with D perhaps TRBD1 (5 bases). Germline lookup yields CDR1 SGHNT and CDR2 YYREEE (reference sequence). Trimming left V 2 bases short and J 4 bases short, with 12 bases between. This CDR3 has 15 amino acids. In nucleotides, the CDR3 is TGTGCCAGCAGCTTACGGACAAGGAATAATGAAAAACTGTTTTTT. This encodes CASSLRTRNNEKLFF.

The chain employs TRBV5-1 and TRBJ2-7; the D is unclear. V was cut by 2 bases and J by 0 bases, with 12 bases left in between. The CDR3 loop spans 15 amino acids. Germline V gives CDR1 SGHRS, CDR2 YFSETQ. For the CDR3, the DNA is TGCGCCAGCAGCTTTCAGCCAATGAACTCCTACGAGCAGTACTTC. Its translation is CASSFQPMNSYEQYF. The whole variable domain, filled in from reference TRBV5-1 and TRBJ2-7, reads KAGVTQTPRYLIKTRGQQVTLSCSPISGHRSVSWYQQTPGQGLQFLFEYFSETQRNKGNFPGRFSGRQFSNSRSEMNVSTLELGDSALYLCASSFQPMNSYEQYFGPGTRLTVT.

The chain is built from TRBV7-6 and TRBJ1-1; TRBD1 matches 8 bases. Trimming at V came to 5 bases and at J to 3 bases, leaving 8 bases not matched to a gene. Germline V gives CDR1 SGHVS, CDR2 FNYEAQ. The CDR3 is 15 amino acids. The CDR3 protein is CASSPLQGGHTEAFF. DNA for the CDR3: TGTGCCAGCAGCCCATTACAGGGGGGGCACACTGAAGCTTTCTTT.

This clone showed up just a few times. This chain connects TRBV27 to TRBJ2-5, with D possibly matching TRBD2 (6 bases). This CDR3 contains 14 residues. Trimming removed 4 bases from V and 3 bases from J, with 12 bases in between. Germline V lookup: CDR1 MNHEY, CDR2 SMNVEV (reference sequence). The DNA for the CDR3 is TGTGCCAGCAGTTCGGGACTGGAGGAAGAGACCCAGTACTTC. Its translation is CASSSGLEEETQYF.

At least ten counts were recorded for this clone. The V gene is TRBV19, the J gene TRBJ1-1; tentative D call: TRBD1 (6 bases). Germline assignment: CDR1 LNHDA and CDR2 SQIVND (reference sequence). The germline V and J ends were trimmed by 1 base and 3 bases, with 15 bases remaining between them. The CDR3 is 16 residues long. The CDR3 DNA reads TGTGCCAGTAGTATAGGGACAGACGGGGTTGACACTGAAGCTTTCTTT. Its translation is CASSIGTDGVDTEAFF.

V and J are TRBV10-3 and TRBJ2-3; 8 bases fit TRBD2. This CDR3 region has 15 residues. The V gene end was trimmed by 0 bases and the J gene end by 2 bases; junction bases not matched to a gene: 1. Germline V gene sequence: CDR1 ENHRY, CDR2 SYGVKD. The CDR3 sequence is CAISESRGDTDTQYF. CDR3 in DNA: TGTGCCATCAGTGAGTCGCGGGGGGACACAGATACGCAGTATTTT.

The chain employs TRBV4-1 and TRBJ2-1; no firm D call. This CDR3 is built from 16 residues. Germline CDR1 MGHRA, CDR2 YSYEKL. Trimming stripped 3 bases from V and 0 bases from J, with 12 bases between. The CDR3 bases are TGCGCCAGCAGCCAGAGGTCTGGGCCCTCCTACAATGAGCAGTTCTTC. Its protein is CASSQRSGPSYNEQFF.

CDR3 loop: CASSGRQLNQPQHF. CDR3 bases: TGTGCCAGTAGCGGCAGACAGCTTAATCAGCCCCAGCATTTT. The chain is built from TRBV19 and TRBJ1-5, with a tentative D call TRBD1 (5 bases). V was shortened by 6 bases and J by 4 bases, with 13 bases between the two germline ends. The V gene's germline CDR1 is LNHDA and CDR2 SQIVND (reference sequence). The CDR3 runs to 14 residues. The full variable domain, rest sourced from reference TRBV19 and TRBJ1-5, is DGGITQSPKYLFRKEGQNVTLSCEQNLNHDAMYWYRQDPGQGLRLIYYSQIVNDFQKGDIAEGYSVSREKKESFPLTVTSAQKNPTAFYLCASSGRQLNQPQHFGDGTRLSIL.

CDR3 region: CASSCDRGAEETQYF. CDR3 DNA: TGTGCCAGCAGCTGCGACAGGGGTGCGGAAGAGACCCAGTACTTC. V and J are TRBV5-7 and TRBJ2-5, with 8 bases identical to TRBD1. TRBV5-7 is designated an ORF whose function remains uncertain. The CDR3 spans 15 residues. Unmatched junction bases numbered 7, after V lost 3 bases and J lost 3 bases.

This chain uses TRBV4-3 with TRBJ1-1, with D hard to call. V was pared by 0 bases and J by 1 base, with 9 bases between. From germline, CDR1 is LGHNA and CDR2 YSLEER. This CDR3 contains 15 residues. The CDR3 is CASSQDVLQNTEAFF. The CDR3 DNA sequence: TGCGCCAGCAGCCAAGATGTCTTACAGAACACTGAAGCTTTCTTT.

The chain links TRBV28 to TRBJ2-7; 13 positions agree with TRBD2. The V segment lost 8 bases and the J segment 0 bases; nucleotides outside the gene matches: 4. Germline CDR1 reads MDHEN; CDR2 reads SYDVKM. The CDR3 consists of 15 residues. The CDR3 DNA is TGTGCCAGCGGACTAGCGGGAGTAATCTCCTACGAGCAGTACTTC. Translated: CASGLAGVISYEQYF.

About this clone itself: Other DNA variants within this sample encode the same CDR3. The chain links TRBV18 to TRBJ2-7; D gene ambiguous. CDR3 length: 11 amino acids. Trimming removed 3 bases at V and 3 bases at J, with 3 bases between. Germline loops: CDR1 KGHSH, CDR2 LQKENI. DNA of the CDR3: TGTGCCAGCTCACCCGGCTACGAGCAGTACTTC. Its translation is CASSPGYEQYF.

This clone was detected only a few times. The genes are TRBV29-1 and TRBJ2-4, with D perhaps given as TRBD1 or TRBD2 (6 bases each). Between the trimmed V and J ends, which lost 7 bases and 9 bases, there was a span of 13 bases. CDR1 is SQVTM and CDR2 is ANQGSEA in the germline V gene. CDR3 length equals 11 residues. The CDR3 loop reads CSALSGAIQYF. The CDR3 DNA reads as TGCAGCGCCCTATCGGGGGCCATTCAGTACTTC.

This clone was observed a handful of times. CDR3 sequence reads: CASSEKRGTDTQYF. DNA for the CDR3: TGCGCCAGCAGTGAAAAGAGGGGTACAGATACGCAGTATTTT. The rearrangement links TRBV5-1 to TRBJ2-3, with D perhaps being TRBD1 or TRBD2 (5 bases each). V lost 5 bases and J 3 bases, leaving 13 bases between the germline ends. This CDR3 comprises 14 residues. CDR1 and CDR2 from the germline V gene are SGHRS and YFSETQ. Full variable domain (outside the CDR3, taken from reference TRBV5-1 and TRBJ2-3): KAGVTQTPRYLIKTRGQQVTLSCSPISGHRSVSWYQQTPGQGLQFLFEYFSETQRNKGNFPGRFSGRQFSNSRSEMNVSTLELGDSALYLCASSEKRGTDTQYFGPGTRLTVL.

The CDR3 nucleotides are TGTGCCTGGAGTGTAGAGAGTGGCGGCCCTAGCACAGATACGCAGTATTTT. Translation: CAWSVESGGPSTDTQYF. The chain recombines TRBV30 with TRBJ2-3; D remains unclear. Germline CDR1 and CDR2: GTSNPN and SVGIG (reference sequence). Trimming took off 0 bases at V and 0 bases at J, with 16 bases between the two ends. This CDR3 contains 17 residues.

The V and J genes are TRBV11-1 and TRBJ1-1; possibly TRBD1 for D (5 bases). Trimming took 2 bases from V and 3 from J, leaving 10 bases between them. The germline V gene has CDR1 SGHAT and CDR2 FQDESV (reference sequence). The CDR3 has 14 amino acids. The CDR3 protein is CASSLSQAYTEAFF. CDR3 bases: TGTGCCAGCAGCTTATCACAGGCCTACACTGAAGCTTTCTTT.

This chain links TRBV5-1 with TRBJ2-6; D is uncertain. Trimming shortened V by 5 bases and J by 2 bases, and 8 bases separated the two germline ends. The germline CDR1 and CDR2 sequences are SGHRS and YFSETQ. CDR3 length: 14 residues. The CDR3 is CASSTGAGANVLTF. In DNA, the CDR3 is TGCGCCAGCAGTACGGGCGCTGGGGCCAACGTCCTGACTTTC.

The chain links TRBV7-3 to TRBJ1-5; D possibly corresponds to TRBD1 (5 bases). This CDR3 comprises 15 residues. Germline V gene data show CDR1 as SGHTA and CDR2 as FQGTGA. Trimming took 5 bases from V and 3 from J, leaving 14 bases between them. The DNA of the CDR3 is TGTGCCAGCAGCCATACGGGACCGTACAATCAGCCCCAGCATTTT. Translation: CASSHTGPYNQPQHF.

The chain has TRBV27 and TRBJ2-6; D could derive from TRBD1 or TRBD2 (5 bases each). The CDR3 has 15 residues. Trimming stripped 1 base from V and 2 bases from J, with 6 bases between. Germline V gives CDR1 MNHEY, CDR2 SMNVEV (reference sequence). CDR3 in DNA: TGTGCCAGCAGTTTATTGGGGGCTGGGGCCAACGTCCTGACTTTC. It yields the protein CASSLLGAGANVLTF.

The J gene is TRBJ1-3, the V gene TRBV29-1; TRBD1 aligns across 7 bases. Germline CDR1 reads SQVTM; CDR2 reads ANQGSEA. The CDR3 consists of 14 residues. V was pared by 7 bases and J by 0 bases, with 6 bases of the junction left unmatched. Here the CDR3 DNA reads TGCAGCGCCATGGGACAGAGCTCTGGAAACACCATATATTTT. Amino acid sequence: CSAMGQSSGNTIYF.

V is TRBV29-1 and J is TRBJ2-5; TRBD2 is a possible D gene (6 bases). The CDR3 has 13 amino acids. Germline CDR1 is SQVTM and CDR2 is ANQGSEA. V was cut by 8 bases and J by 0 bases, with 13 bases left in between. For the CDR3, the DNA is TGCAGCTTCCGGAGGGGTGACCAAGAGACCCAGTACTTC. Translated: CSFRRGDQETQYF. The complete variable domain, with remaining parts taken from reference TRBV29-1 and TRBJ2-5, reads SAVISQKPSRDICQRGTSLTIQCQVDSQVTMMFWYRQQPGQSLTLIATANQGSEATYESGFVIDKFPISRPNLTFSTLTVSNMSPEDSSIYLCSFRRGDQETQYFGPGTRLLVL.

The sample holds a few counts of this clone. V usage is TRBV4-3 and J usage is TRBJ2-3; possible D gene TRBD2, 6 bases. CDR3 length: 16 residues. CDR1 and CDR2 from the germline V gene are LGHNA and YSLEER. V lost 3 bases, J lost 5 bases, and 18 bases lay in between. CDR3 sequence (DNA): TGCGCCAGCAGCCAGGAGTCGGGGGATTTACTAGATACGCAGTATTTT. Its translation is CASSQESGDLLDTQYF.

This clone was seen only a few times. V is TRBV30 and J is TRBJ1-1; a weak D match, TRBD1 (6 bases). This CDR3 is built from 12 residues. In germline, CDR1 is GTSNPN, CDR2 SVGIG (reference sequence). V dropped 2 bases and J dropped 11 bases, with 15 bases sitting between them. The CDR3 is CAWSNQDSLAFF. The DNA of the CDR3 is TGTGCCTGGAGTAACCAGGACAGTTTGGCTTTCTTT. The full variable domain, completed using reference TRBV30 and TRBJ1-1, is SQTIHQWPATLVQPVGSPLSLECTVEGTSNPNLYWYRQAAGRGLQLLFYSVGIGQISSEVPQNLSASRPQDRQFILSSKKLLLSDSGFYLCAWSNQDSLAFFGQGTRLTVV.

This clone has more than one count but fewer than ten. J is TRBJ1-2 and V is TRBV19; D not certain. The germline gives CDR1 LNHDA, CDR2 SQIVND (reference sequence). There are 14 residues in the CDR3. Trimming took off 4 bases at V and 2 bases at J, with 11 bases between the two ends. The CDR3 DNA sequence: TGTGCCAGTAGTACGCACGGGAGAAACTATGGCTACACCTTC. Translated: CASSTHGRNYGYTF.

The chain joins TRBV9 to TRBJ2-2; D remains ambiguous. The CDR3 extends over 14 amino acids. Trimming removed 6 bases at V and 5 bases at J, with 14 bases between. The germline CDR1 and CDR2 sequences are SGDLS and YYNGEE. The CDR3 DNA reads TGTGCCAGCACCACCGGAAGGTGGACCGGGGAGCTGTTTTTT. This translates into CASTTGRWTGELFF.